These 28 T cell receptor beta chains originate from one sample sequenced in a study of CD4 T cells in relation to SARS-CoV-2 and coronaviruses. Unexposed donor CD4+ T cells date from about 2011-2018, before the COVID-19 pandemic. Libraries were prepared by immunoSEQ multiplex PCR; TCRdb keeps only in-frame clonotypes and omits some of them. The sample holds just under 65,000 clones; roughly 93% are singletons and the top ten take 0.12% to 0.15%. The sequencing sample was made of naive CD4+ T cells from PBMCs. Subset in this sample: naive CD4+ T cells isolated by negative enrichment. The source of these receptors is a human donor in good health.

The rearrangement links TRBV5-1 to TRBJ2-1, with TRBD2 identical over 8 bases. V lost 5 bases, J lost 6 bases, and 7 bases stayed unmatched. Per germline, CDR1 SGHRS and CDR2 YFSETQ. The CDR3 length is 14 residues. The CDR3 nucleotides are TGCGCCAGCAGTTCTGGACTAGCTTCCAATGAGCAGTTCTTC. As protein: CASSSGLASNEQFF.

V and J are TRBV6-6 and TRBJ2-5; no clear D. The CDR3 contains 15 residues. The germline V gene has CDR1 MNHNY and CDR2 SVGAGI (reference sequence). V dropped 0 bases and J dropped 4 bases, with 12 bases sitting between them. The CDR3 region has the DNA TGTGCCAGCAGTTACTCGATTTTCGAACGAGAGACCCAGTACTTC. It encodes CASSYSIFERETQYF.

The CDR3 bases are TGTGCCAGCAGCTTATCTAGCCAAAAAAGGGATGAGCAGTTCTTC. Encoded protein: CASSLSSQKRDEQFF. The rearrangement links TRBV7-7 to TRBJ2-1; D is perhaps TRBD2 (5 bases). From germline, CDR1 is SSHAT and CDR2 FNYEAQ (reference sequence). V gave up 2 bases and J gave up 8 bases, with 16 bases separating them. This CDR3 has 15 amino acids. Full variable domain (missing parts from reference TRBV7-7 and TRBJ2-1): GAGVSQSPRYKVTKRGQDVTLRCDPISSHATLYWYQQALGQGPEFLTYFNYEAQPDKSGLPSDRFSAERPEGSISTLTIQRTEQRDSAMYRCASSLSSQKRDEQFFGPGTRLTVL.

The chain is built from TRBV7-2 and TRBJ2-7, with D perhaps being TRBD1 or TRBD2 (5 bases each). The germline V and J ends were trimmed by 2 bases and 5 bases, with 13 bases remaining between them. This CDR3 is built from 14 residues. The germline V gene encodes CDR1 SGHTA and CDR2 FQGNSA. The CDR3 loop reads CASSLYDRGNEQYF. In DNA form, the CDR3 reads TGTGCCAGCAGCTTATATGACCGGGGCAACGAGCAGTACTTC.

The CDR3 coding sequence is TGTGCCAGCAGCTTAGGCCGGACTGAAGCTTTCTTT. It is translated as CASSLGRTEAFF. The rearrangement joins TRBV11-2 to TRBJ1-1; D remains ambiguous. Germline assignment: CDR1 SGHAT and CDR2 FQNNGV. The CDR3 spans 12 residues. V lost 1 base, J lost 5 bases, and 5 bases lay in between.

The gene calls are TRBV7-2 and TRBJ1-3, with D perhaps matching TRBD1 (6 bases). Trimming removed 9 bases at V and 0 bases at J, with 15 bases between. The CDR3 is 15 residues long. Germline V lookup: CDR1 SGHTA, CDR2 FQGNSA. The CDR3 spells CASRMDSSSGNTIYF. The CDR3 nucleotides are TGTGCCAGTCGTATGGACAGTTCCTCTGGAAACACCATATATTTT.

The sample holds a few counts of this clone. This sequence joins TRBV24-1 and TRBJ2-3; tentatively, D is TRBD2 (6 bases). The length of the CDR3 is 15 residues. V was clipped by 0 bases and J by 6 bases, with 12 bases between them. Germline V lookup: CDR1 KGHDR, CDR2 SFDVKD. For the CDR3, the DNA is TGTGCCACCAGTGATTTGGGGCTAGCGTCTGATACGCAGTATTTT. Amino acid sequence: CATSDLGLASDTQYF.

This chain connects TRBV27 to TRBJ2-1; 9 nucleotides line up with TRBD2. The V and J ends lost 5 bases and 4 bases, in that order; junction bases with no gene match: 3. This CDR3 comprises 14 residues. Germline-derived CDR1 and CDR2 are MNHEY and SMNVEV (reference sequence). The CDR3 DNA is TGTGCCAGCAGTCCACTAGCGGGTTACAATGAGCAGTTCTTC. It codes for CASSPLAGYNEQFF.

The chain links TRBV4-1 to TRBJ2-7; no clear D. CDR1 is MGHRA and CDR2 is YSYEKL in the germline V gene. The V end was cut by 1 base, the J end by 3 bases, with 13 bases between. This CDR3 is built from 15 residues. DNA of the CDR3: TGCGCCAGCAGCCAAGCGAGTTCGAATAACTACGAGCAGTACTTC. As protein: CASSQASSNNYEQYF.

The CDR3 DNA sequence: TGCAGCGTTATCATTTTTCGGGGGAGGGCCGATGAGCAGTTCTTC. Its translation is CSVIIFRGRADEQFF. The chain employs TRBV29-1 and TRBJ2-1; 7 bases are a match to TRBD2. The CDR3 is made up of 15 amino acids. V lost 5 bases and J lost 8; bases outside the gene matches: 15. CDR1 SQVTM and CDR2 ANQGSEA come from the germline V gene.

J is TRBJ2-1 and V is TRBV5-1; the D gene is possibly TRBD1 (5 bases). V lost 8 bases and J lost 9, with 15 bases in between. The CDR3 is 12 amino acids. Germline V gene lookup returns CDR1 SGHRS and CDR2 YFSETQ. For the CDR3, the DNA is TGCGCCAGTTCCGACCAGGACACTGAGCAGTTCTTC. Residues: CASSDQDTEQFF.

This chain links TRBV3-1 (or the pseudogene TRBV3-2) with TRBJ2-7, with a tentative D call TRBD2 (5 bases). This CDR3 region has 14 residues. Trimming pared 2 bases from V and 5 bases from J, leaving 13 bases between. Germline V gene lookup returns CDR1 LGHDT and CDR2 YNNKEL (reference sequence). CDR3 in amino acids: CASSQPGNSDEQYF. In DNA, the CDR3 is TGTGCCAGCAGCCAACCGGGAAATTCGGACGAGCAGTACTTC.

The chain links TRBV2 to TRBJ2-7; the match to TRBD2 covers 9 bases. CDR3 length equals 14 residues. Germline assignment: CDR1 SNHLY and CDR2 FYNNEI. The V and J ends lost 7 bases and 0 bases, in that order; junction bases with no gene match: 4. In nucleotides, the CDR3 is TGTGCCAGCAAACCTAGCGGGGTCTCCTACGAGCAGTACTTC. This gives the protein CASKPSGVSYEQYF.

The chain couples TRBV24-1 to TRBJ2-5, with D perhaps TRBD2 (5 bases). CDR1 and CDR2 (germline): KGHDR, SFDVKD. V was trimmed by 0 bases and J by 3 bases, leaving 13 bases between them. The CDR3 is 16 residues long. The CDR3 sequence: CATSDLPFRGEETQYF. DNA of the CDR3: TGTGCCACCAGTGATTTGCCGTTTCGGGGAGAAGAGACCCAGTACTTC.

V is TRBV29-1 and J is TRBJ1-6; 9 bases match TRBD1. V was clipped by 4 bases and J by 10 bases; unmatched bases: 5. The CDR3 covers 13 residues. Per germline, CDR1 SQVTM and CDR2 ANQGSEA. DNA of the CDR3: TGCAGCGTTGGGCGGGACAGGGAATCACCCCTCCACTTT. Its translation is CSVGRDRESPLHF.

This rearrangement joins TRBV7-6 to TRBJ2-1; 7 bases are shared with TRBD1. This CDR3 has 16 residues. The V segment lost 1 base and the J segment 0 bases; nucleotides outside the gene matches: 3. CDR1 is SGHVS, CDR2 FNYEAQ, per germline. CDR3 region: CASSLEGQSSYNEQFF. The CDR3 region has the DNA TGTGCCAGCAGCTTAGAGGGACAGAGCTCCTACAATGAGCAGTTCTTC.

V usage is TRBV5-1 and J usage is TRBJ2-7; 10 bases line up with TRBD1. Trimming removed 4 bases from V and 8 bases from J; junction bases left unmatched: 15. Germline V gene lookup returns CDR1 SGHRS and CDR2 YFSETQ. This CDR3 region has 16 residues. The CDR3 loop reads CASSVAGSTGGAQQYF. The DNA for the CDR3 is TGCGCCAGCAGCGTAGCCGGATCGACAGGGGGCGCCCAGCAGTACTTC.

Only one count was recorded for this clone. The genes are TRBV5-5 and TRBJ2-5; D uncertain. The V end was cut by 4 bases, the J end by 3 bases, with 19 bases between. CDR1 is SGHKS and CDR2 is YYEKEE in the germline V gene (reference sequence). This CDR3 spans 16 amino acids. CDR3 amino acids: CASSPVFRPLKETQYF. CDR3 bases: TGTGCCAGCAGCCCGGTTTTTCGCCCGCTGAAAGAGACCCAGTACTTC. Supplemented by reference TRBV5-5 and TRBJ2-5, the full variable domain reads DAGVTQSPTHLIKTRGQQVTLRCSPISGHKSVSWYQQVLGQGPQFIFQYYEKEERGRGNFPDRFSARQFPNYSSELNVNALLLGDSALYLCASSPVFRPLKETQYFGPGTRLLVL.

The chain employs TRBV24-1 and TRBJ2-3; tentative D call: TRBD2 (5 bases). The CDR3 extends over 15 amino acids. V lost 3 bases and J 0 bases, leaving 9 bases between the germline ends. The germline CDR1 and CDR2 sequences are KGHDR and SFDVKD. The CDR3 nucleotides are TGTGCCACCAGTGATAGCGGAGGCAGCACAGATACGCAGTATTTT. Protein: CATSDSGGSTDTQYF.

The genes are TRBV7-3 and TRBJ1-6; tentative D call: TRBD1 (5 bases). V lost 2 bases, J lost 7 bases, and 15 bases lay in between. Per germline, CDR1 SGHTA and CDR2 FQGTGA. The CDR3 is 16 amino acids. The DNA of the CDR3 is TGTGCCAGCAGCTTAGTGGCTCAGGGTCGGAATTCACCCCTCCACTTT. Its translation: CASSLVAQGRNSPLHF.

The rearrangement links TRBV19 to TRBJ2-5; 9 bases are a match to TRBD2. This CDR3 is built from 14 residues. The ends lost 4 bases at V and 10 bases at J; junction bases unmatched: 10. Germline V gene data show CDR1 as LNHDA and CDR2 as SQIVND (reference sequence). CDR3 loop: CASSTYGTSMGQYF. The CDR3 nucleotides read TGTGCCAGTAGTACCTACGGGACTAGCATGGGCCAGTACTTC.

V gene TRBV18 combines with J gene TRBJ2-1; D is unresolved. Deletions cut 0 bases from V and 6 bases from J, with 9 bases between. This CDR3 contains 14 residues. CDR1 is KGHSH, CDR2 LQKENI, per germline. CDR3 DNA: TGTGCCAGCTCACCACCCGCAGTATTCAATGAGCAGTTCTTC. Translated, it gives CASSPPAVFNEQFF.

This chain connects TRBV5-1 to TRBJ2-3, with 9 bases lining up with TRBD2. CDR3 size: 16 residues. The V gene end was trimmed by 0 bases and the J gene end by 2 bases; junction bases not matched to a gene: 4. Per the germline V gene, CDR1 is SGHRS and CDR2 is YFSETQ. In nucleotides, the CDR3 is TGCGCCAGCAGCTTGGCCGGCGGGAGGGTCACAGATACGCAGTATTTT. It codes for CASSLAGGRVTDTQYF.

The CDR3 bases are TGTGCCAGCAGTGAGCTGAGAGGGACAGGGATCTCCTACGAGCAGTACTTC. Its translation is CASSELRGTGISYEQYF. The chain carries TRBV6-1 and TRBJ2-7, with 9 bases fitting TRBD1. Trimming at V came to 3 bases and at J to 0 bases, leaving 9 bases not matched to a gene. CDR3 length: 17 amino acids. Germline V gives CDR1 MNHNS, CDR2 SASEGT.

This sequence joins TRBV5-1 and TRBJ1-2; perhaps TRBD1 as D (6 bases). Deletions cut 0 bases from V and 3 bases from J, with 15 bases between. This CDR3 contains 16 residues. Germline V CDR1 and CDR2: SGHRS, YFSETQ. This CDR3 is CASSLGHLGGDYGYTF. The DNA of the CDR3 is TGCGCCAGCAGCTTGGGACACCTAGGGGGGGACTATGGCTACACCTTC.

This chain's CDR3 is CASSQEGGTGGQETQYF. CDR3 coding DNA: TGCGCCAGCAGCCAAGAAGGGGGTACAGGGGGCCAAGAGACCCAGTACTTC. V and J are TRBV4-1 and TRBJ2-5; 8 bases align to TRBD1. The germline CDR1 and CDR2 sequences are MGHRA and YSYEKL. The length of the CDR3 is 17 residues. J was trimmed by 1 base and V by 0 bases; bases with no gene match: 7.

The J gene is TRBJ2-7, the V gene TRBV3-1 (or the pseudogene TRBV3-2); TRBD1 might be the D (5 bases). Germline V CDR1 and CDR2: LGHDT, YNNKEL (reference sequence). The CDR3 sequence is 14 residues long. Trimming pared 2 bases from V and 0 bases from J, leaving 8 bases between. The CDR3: CASSQTGLSYEQYF. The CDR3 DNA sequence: TGTGCCAGCAGCCAAACAGGCCTCTCCTACGAGCAGTACTTC.

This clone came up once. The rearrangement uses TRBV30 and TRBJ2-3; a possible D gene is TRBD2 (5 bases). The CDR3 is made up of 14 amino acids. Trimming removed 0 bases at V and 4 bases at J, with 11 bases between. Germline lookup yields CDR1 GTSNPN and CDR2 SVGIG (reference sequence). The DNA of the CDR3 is TGTGCCTGGAGTGTATGGGGAGTGGCAGATACGCAGTATTTT. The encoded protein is CAWSVWGVADTQYF.